Presented here are 11 T cell receptor beta chains from one specimen sequenced in a study of CD8 T cells in ankylosing spondylitis. TCRdb processed the 5' RACE reads anew with MiXCR; each CDR3 protein has one entry. The table includes 200,000 to 250,000 distinct CDR3 sequences, about 10% detected once. The source material was blood, either unsorted or a sorted T cell fraction (not recorded which). These receptors all come from a male donor with ankylosing spondylitis or in good health (not recorded which).

The chain is built from TRBV5-5 and TRBJ2-5; perhaps TRBD2 as D (6 bases). This CDR3 contains 17 residues. The germline gives CDR1 SGHKS, CDR2 YYEKEE (reference sequence). The V and J ends lost 2 bases and 4 bases respectively, with 21 bases between them. CDR3 in amino acids: CASSLQVGMGRSETQYF. The CDR3 DNA is TGTGCCAGCAGCTTACAAGTGGGAATGGGGAGGTCAGAGACCCAGTACTTC.

This clonotype has a count of ten or more. CDR3 sequence: CASSVRMAEAKNIQYF. In DNA, the CDR3 is TGTGCCAGCAGCGTGAGAATGGCAGAAGCCAAAAACATTCAGTACTTC. The J gene is TRBJ2-4, the V gene TRBV7-9; D is uncertain. The CDR3 length is 16 residues. V lost 5 bases and J lost 0, with 14 bases in between. Per germline, CDR1 SEHNR and CDR2 FQNEAQ (reference sequence).

There are many counts of this clonotype. V usage is TRBV2 and J usage is TRBJ2-5, with a weak D call TRBD2 (5 bases). V was trimmed by 7 bases and J by 3 bases, leaving 24 bases between them. CDR1 is SNHLY, CDR2 FYNNEI, per germline. The CDR3 is 17 amino acids. The CDR3 coding sequence is TGTGCCAGCAAGCGGACTGCCCCTGTTCAGGCAAAAGAGACCCAGTACTTC. Protein sequence: CASKRTAPVQAKETQYF. Full variable domain (outside the CDR3, taken from reference TRBV2 and TRBJ2-5): EPEVTQTPSHQVTQMGQEVILRCVPISNHLYFYWYRQILGQKVEFLVSFYNNEISEKSEIFDDQFSVERPDGSNFTLKIRSTKLEDSAMYFCASKRTAPVQAKETQYFGPGTRLLVL.

A few counts support this clonotype. This sequence joins TRBV3-1 and TRBJ2-1; 10 bases match TRBD2. The J segment lost 6 bases and the V segment lost 3 bases, leaving 5 bases of the junction unmatched. The CDR3 is 15 amino acids. Germline CDR1 reads LGHDT; CDR2 reads YNNKEL (reference sequence). The CDR3 loop reads CASSQGTSGANEQFF. In nucleotides, the CDR3 is TGTGCCAGCAGCCAGGGCACTAGCGGGGCCAATGAGCAGTTCTTC.

This clonotype was counted a few times. The J gene is TRBJ1-5, the V gene TRBV4-2, with D unresolved. Deletions cut 1 base from V and 4 bases from J, with 8 bases between. The CDR3 sequence is 14 residues long. The germline CDR1 and CDR2 sequences are LGHNA and YNFKEQ. DNA of the CDR3: TGTGCCAGCAGCCAAGTGCAGAATAATCAGCCCCAGCATTTT. Protein product: CASSQVQNNQPQHF.

This clonotype was seen ten or more times. The chain uses TRBV5-1 and TRBJ2-2; D not certain. Germline V CDR1 and CDR2: SGHRS, YFSETQ. Trimming took off 0 bases at V and 3 bases at J, with 3 bases between the two ends. This CDR3 comprises 13 residues. The CDR3 sequence is CASSLAHTGELFF. The DNA of the CDR3 is TGCGCCAGCAGCTTGGCCCACACCGGGGAGCTGTTTTTT. Full variable domain (outside the CDR3, taken from reference TRBV5-1 and TRBJ2-2): KAGVTQTPRYLIKTRGQQVTLSCSPISGHRSVSWYQQTPGQGLQFLFEYFSETQRNKGNFPGRFSGRQFSNSRSEMNVSTLELGDSALYLCASSLAHTGELFFGEGSRLTVL.

This clonotype was observed many times. This chain links TRBV20-1 with TRBJ2-1, with 12 bases fitting TRBD1. The germline CDR1 and CDR2 sequences are DFQATT and SNEGSKA (reference sequence). The CDR3 has 11 residues. The CDR3 DNA is TGCAGGGGGACAGGGGGCTTGGAGCAGTTCTTC. Translated: CRGTGGLEQFF.

This clonotype was counted ten times or more. The chain uses TRBV5-1 and TRBJ2-5; D gene unclear. V lost 0 bases and J lost 5, with 8 bases in between. There are 13 residues in the CDR3. The germline V gene has CDR1 SGHRS and CDR2 YFSETQ. DNA for the CDR3: TGCGCCAGCAGCTTGGAGGGTGTGGAGACCCAGTACTTC. Protein sequence: CASSLEGVETQYF.

The gene calls are TRBV20-1 and TRBJ2-3; 15 bases align to TRBD2. Losses at the gene ends were 1 base for V and 2 bases for J; bases not matched to a gene: 7. The germline V gene encodes CDR1 DFQATT and CDR2 SNEGSKA (reference sequence). The CDR3 contains 18 residues. Here the CDR3 reads CSARGGTSGGSITDTQYF. In nucleotides, the CDR3 is TGCAGTGCTAGAGGTGGGACTAGCGGGGGGTCGATCACAGATACGCAGTATTTT.

The chain employs TRBV2 and TRBJ2-5, with TRBD1 identical over 11 bases. From germline, CDR1 is SNHLY and CDR2 FYNNEI. This CDR3 is built from 15 residues. Germline trimming cut 4 bases from V and 5 bases from J; bases unmatched to any gene: 6. Here the CDR3 reads CASSAPGTGGETQYF. In DNA, the CDR3 is TGTGCCAGCAGTGCTCCCGGGACAGGGGGGGAGACCCAGTACTTC.

In its sample, this clonotype was seen many times. CDR3: CASSFTKTEQFF. CDR3 coding DNA: TGTGCCAGCAGCTTTACTAAGACTGAGCAGTTCTTC. The V gene is TRBV7-9, the J gene TRBJ2-1; D not certain. V was pared by 3 bases and J by 9 bases, with 9 bases between. Germline V CDR1 and CDR2: SEHNR, FQNEAQ (reference sequence). CDR3 length equals 12 residues.